The rows below give T cell receptor beta chains drawn from one sample of a study of blood T cells in healthy people across ages. MiXCR, applied by TCRdb to the 5' RACE reads, yields one record per CDR3 protein. Among some 940,000 distinct CDR3 sequences listed, around 29% were seen once. This same sample was also part of a study on T cells of mothers and their children.

The sample consisted of blood. Receptor source: a woman aged 40 to 50 in good health. The CDR3 runs from the conserved cysteine through the conserved F or W. Each record gives: J gene, D gene, V gene, clone size, CDR3 protein, CDR3 DNA. The D gene is left open where the match is weak. The size field is filled for only some rows; it gives once, few, many or a size class.

TRBJ1-2 TRBD1 TRBV28 few CASSFRGARGYTF TGTGCCAGCAGTTTCAGGGGGGCGAGAGGCTACACCTTC
TRBJ2-6 . TRBV7-3 many CASSPRGSPGANVLTF TGTGCCAGCAGCCCAAGGGGGTCTCCTGGGGCCAACGTCCTGACTTTC
TRBJ2-3 . TRBV18 few CASSPIHLASTDTQYF TGTGCCAGCTCACCAATTCACTTAGCGAGCACAGATACGCAGTATTTT
TRBJ2-3 . TRBV9 few CASSVGDLDTQYF TGTGCCAGCAGCGTAGGGGACTTAGATACGCAGTATTTT
TRBJ2-7 TRBD2 TRBV10-3 few CAISERASGGAVYEQYF TGTGCCATCAGTGAGCGGGCTAGCGGGGGGGCGGTCTACGAGCAGTACTTC
TRBJ2-7 . TRBV5-4 . CASSLETGTYNEQYF TGTGCCAGCAGCCTGGAGACAGGTACCTACAATGAGCAGTACTTC
TRBJ1-2 . TRBV5-4 many CASSLGDRWDYGYTF TGTGCCAGCAGCTTGGGAGACAGATGGGACTATGGCTACACCTTC
TRBJ2-1 . TRBV25-1 many CARLTRSSYNEQFF TGTGCCAGGCTAACGAGAAGCTCCTACAATGAGCAGTTCTTC
TRBJ2-1 . TRBV18 many CASSPDSYNEQFF TGTGCCAGCTCACCCGACAGTTACAATGAGCAGTTCTTC
TRBJ1-2 . TRBV6-6 . CASSSGWVSPYGYTF TGTGCCAGCAGTTCTGGTTGGGTCAGTCCCTATGGCTACACCTTC
TRBJ2-1 . TRBV5-1 few CASSLGSSLYNEQFF TGCGCCAGCAGCTTGGGGTCTAGCTTATACAATGAGCAGTTCTTC
TRBJ2-1 . TRBV12-3/TRBV12-4 many CASSKTNEQFF TGTGCCAGCAGTAAGACGAATGAGCAGTTCTTC
TRBJ2-1 TRBD2 TRBV6-5 . CASSQGLAGTNNEQFF TGTGCCAGCAGCCAAGGACTAGCGGGGACCAACAATGAGCAGTTCTTC
TRBJ2-1 TRBD2 TRBV20-1 . CSARRISGGSFQETQFF TGTAGTGCTAGACGGATTAGCGGGGGGTCCTTCCAAGAGACCCAGTTCTTC
TRBJ1-2 . TRBV29-1 few CSVEGEGSYGYTF TGCAGCGTTGAAGGTGAAGGGAGCTATGGCTACACCTTC
TRBJ1-6 . TRBV3-1 few CASSPLHRTNSPLHF TGTGCCAGCAGCCCGCTTCATCGGACTAATTCACCCCTCCACTTT
TRBJ2-1 . TRBV10-3 many CAISESAEAYNEQFF TGTGCCATCAGTGAGTCAGCGGAGGCCTACAATGAGCAGTTCTTC
TRBJ2-5 . TRBV3-1 many CASSQGPGAETQYF TGTGCCAGCAGCCAAGGTCCGGGGGCAGAGACCCAGTACTTC
TRBJ2-6 . TRBV9 many CASSPRDNTNSGANVLTF TGTGCCAGCAGCCCCCGGGACAACACTAACTCTGGGGCCAACGTCCTGACTTTC
TRBJ2-1 TRBD2 TRBV4-1 many CASSHLRSGVFYNEQFF TGCGCCAGCAGCCACCTACGTAGCGGGGTTTTCTACAATGAGCAGTTCTTC
TRBJ2-3 TRBD1 TRBV7-8 . CASSHTGADTQYF TGTGCCAGCAGCCACACAGGGGCCGATACGCAGTATTTT
TRBJ2-3 . TRBV28 many CASRAPTGGHSTDTQYF TGTGCCAGCAGGGCCCCTACAGGCGGTCATAGCACAGATACGCAGTATTTT
TRBJ2-1 TRBD2 TRBV4-1 few CASSQARGFYNEQFF TGCGCCAGCAGCCAAGCGCGGGGGTTCTACAATGAGCAGTTCTTC
TRBJ2-7 . TRBV2 . CASSDFKQYF TGTGCCAGCAGTGACTTCAAGCAGTACTTC